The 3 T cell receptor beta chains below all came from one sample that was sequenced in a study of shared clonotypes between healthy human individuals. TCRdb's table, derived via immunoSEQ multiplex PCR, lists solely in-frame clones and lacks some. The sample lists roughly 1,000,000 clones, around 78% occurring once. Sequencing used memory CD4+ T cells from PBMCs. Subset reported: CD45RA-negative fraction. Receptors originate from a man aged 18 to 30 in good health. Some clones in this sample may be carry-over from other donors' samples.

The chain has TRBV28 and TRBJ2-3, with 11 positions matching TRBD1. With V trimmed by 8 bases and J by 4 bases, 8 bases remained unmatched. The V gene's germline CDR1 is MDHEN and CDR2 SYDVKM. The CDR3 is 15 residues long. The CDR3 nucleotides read TGTGCCAGCCTGGACAGGGGGCGCAGGGCAGATACGCAGTATTTT. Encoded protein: CASLDRGRRADTQYF. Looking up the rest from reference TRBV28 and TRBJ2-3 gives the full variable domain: DVKVTQSSRYLVKRTGEKVFLECVQDMDHENMFWYRQDPGLGLRLIYFSYDVKMKEKGDIPEGYSVSREKKERFSLILESASTNQTSMYLCASLDRGRRADTQYFGPGTRLTVL.

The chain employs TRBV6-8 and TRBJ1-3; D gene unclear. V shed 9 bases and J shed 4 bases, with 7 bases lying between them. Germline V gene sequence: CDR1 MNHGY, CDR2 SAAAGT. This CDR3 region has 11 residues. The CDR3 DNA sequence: TGTGCCAGACTTAAGGGAAACACCATATATTTT. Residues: CARLKGNTIYF.

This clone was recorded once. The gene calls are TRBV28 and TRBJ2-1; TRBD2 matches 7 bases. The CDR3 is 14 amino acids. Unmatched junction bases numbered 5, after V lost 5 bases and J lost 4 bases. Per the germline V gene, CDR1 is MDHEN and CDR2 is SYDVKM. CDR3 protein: CASSPSGEYNEQFF. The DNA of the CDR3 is TGTGCCAGCAGTCCTAGCGGAGAGTACAATGAGCAGTTCTTC. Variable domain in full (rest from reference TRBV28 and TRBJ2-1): DVKVTQSSRYLVKRTGEKVFLECVQDMDHENMFWYRQDPGLGLRLIYFSYDVKMKEKGDIPEGYSVSREKKERFSLILESASTNQTSMYLCASSPSGEYNEQFFGPGTRLTVL.